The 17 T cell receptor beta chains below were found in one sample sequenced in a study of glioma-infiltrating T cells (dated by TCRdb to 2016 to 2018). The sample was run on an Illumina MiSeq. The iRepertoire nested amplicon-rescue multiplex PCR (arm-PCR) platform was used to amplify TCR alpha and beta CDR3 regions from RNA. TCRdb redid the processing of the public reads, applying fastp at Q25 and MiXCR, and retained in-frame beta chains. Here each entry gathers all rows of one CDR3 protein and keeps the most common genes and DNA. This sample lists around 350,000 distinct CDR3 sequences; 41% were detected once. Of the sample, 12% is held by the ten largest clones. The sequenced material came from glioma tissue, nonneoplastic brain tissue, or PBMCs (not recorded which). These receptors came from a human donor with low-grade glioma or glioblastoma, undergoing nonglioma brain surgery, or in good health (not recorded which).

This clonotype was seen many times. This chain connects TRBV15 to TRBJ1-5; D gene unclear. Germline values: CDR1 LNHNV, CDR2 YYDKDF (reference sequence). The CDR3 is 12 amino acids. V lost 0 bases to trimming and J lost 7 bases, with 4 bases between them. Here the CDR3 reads CATSREAQPQHF. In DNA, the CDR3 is TGTGCCACCAGCAGAGAGGCCCAGCCCCAGCATTTT.

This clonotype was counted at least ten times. CDR3 bases: TGTGCCAGCTCACCACCGGGACAGGGAACAGGCGAGCAGTACTTC. This sequence encodes CASSPPGQGTGEQYF. The V gene is TRBV18, the J gene TRBJ2-7, with 9 bases identical to TRBD1. Looked up from germline, CDR1 is KGHSH and CDR2 is LQKENI. The CDR3 spans 15 residues. Germline trimming cut 0 bases from V and 6 bases from J; bases unmatched to any gene: 6.

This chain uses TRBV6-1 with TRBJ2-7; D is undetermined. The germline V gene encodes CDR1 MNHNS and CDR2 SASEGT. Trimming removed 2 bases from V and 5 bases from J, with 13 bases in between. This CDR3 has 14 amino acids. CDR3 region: CASSEPPGANEQYF. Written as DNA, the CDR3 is TGTGCCAGCAGTGAACCGCCAGGAGCCAACGAGCAGTACTTC.

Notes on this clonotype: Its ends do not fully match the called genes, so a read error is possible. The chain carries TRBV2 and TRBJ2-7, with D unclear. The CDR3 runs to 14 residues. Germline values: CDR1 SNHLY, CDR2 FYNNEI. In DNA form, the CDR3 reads TGTGCCAGCAAAGGGAATTCGGGTTCCTACAAGCAGTACTTC. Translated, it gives CASKGNSGSYKQYF.

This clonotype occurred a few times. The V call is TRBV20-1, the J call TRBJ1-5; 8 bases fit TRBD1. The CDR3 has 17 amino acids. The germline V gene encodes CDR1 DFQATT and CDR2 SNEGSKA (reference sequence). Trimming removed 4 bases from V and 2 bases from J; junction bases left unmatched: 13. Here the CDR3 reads CSATPFGWTGRNQPQHF. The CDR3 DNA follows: TGCAGTGCTACCCCGTTCGGTTGGACAGGGCGCAATCAGCCCCAGCATTTT.

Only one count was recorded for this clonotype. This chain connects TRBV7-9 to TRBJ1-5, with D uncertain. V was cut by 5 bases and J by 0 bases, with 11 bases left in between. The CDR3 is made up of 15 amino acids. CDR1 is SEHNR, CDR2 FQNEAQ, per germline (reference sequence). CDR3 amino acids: CASSPVGSSNQPQHF. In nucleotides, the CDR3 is TGTGCCAGCAGCCCAGTGGGGTCTAGCAATCAGCCCCAGCATTTT.

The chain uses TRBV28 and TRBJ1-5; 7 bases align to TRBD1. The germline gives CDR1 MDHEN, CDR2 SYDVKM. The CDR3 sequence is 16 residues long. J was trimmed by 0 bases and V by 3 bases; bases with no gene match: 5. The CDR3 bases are TGTGCCAGCAGTTTGGGGACAGATCATAGCAATCAGCCCCAGCATTTT. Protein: CASSLGTDHSNQPQHF. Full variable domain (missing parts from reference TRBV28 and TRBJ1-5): DVKVTQSSRYLVKRTGEKVFLECVQDMDHENMFWYRQDPGLGLRLIYFSYDVKMKEKGDIPEGYSVSREKKERFSLILESASTNQTSMYLCASSLGTDHSNQPQHFGDGTRLSIL.

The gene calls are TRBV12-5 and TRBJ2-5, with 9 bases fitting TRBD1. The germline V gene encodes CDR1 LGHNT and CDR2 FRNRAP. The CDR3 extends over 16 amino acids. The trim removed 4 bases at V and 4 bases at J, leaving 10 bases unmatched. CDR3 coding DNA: TGTGCTAGTGGTTCCGAAGTCGGACAGGGGCTAGAGACCCAGTACTTC. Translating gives CASGSEVGQGLETQYF.

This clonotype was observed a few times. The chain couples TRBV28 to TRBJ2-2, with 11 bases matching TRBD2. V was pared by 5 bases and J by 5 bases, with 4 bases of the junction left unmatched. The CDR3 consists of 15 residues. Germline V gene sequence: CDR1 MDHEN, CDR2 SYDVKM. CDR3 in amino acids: CASSRVAGGTGELFF. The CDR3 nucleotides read TGTGCCAGCAGTAGAGTAGCGGGAGGGACCGGGGAGCTGTTTTTT.

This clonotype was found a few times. This CDR3 is CSATVQAGALEQFF. In DNA form, the CDR3 reads TGCAGTGCTACCGTCCAAGCGGGAGCTCTTGAGCAGTTCTTC. The J gene is TRBJ2-1, the V gene TRBV20-1, with TRBD2 matching over 8 bases. Germline V gene lookup returns CDR1 DFQATT and CDR2 SNEGSKA (reference sequence). The CDR3 has 14 amino acids. The J segment lost 9 bases and the V segment lost 4 bases, leaving 11 bases of the junction unmatched.

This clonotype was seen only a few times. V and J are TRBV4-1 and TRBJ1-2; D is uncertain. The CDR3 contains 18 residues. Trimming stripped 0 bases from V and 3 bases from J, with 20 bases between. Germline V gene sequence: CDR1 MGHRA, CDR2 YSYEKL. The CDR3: CASSQEVSGYLGYYGYTF. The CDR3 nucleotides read TGCGCCAGCAGCCAAGAGGTCTCGGGCTACCTTGGGTACTATGGCTACACCTTC.

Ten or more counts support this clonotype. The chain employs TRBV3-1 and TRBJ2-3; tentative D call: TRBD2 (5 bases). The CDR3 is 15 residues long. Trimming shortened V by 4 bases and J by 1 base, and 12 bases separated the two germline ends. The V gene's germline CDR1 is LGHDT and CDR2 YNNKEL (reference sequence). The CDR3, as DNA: TGTGCCAGCAGCCGAAGGGCGGGCCGCACAGATACGCAGTATTTT. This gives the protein CASSRRAGRTDTQYF.

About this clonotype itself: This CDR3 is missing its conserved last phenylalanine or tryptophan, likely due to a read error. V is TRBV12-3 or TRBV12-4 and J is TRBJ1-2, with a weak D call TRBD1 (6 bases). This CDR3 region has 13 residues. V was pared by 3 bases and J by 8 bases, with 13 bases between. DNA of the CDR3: TGTGCCAGCAGTTTGACAGGATCTGGGGGCTACACCTCC. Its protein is CASSLTGSGGYTS.

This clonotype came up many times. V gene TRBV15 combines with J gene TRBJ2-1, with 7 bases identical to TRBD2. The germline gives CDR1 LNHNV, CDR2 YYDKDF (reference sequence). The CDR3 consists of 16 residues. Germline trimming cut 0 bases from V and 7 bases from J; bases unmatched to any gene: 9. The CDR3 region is CATSRDIGRPGNEQFF. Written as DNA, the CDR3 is TGTGCCACCAGCAGAGATATCGGGAGGCCGGGGAATGAGCAGTTCTTC.

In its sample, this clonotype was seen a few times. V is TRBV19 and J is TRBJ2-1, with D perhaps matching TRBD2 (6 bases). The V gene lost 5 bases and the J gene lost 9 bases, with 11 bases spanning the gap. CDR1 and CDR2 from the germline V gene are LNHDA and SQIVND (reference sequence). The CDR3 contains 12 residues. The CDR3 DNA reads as TGTGCCAGTAGTTTTGTGCGGGGTGAGCAGTTCTTC. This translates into CASSFVRGEQFF.

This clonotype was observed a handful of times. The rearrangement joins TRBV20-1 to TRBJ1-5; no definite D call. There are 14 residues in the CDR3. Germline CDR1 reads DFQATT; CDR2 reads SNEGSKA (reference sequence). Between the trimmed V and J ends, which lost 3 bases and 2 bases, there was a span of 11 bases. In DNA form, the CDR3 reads TGCAGTGCTAGTCGCCTTGATGGCAATCAGCCCCAGCATTTT. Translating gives CSASRLDGNQPQHF.

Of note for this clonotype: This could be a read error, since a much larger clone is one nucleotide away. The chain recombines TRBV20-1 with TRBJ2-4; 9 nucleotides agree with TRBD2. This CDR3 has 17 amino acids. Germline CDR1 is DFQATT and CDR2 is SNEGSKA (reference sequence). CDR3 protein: CSGRDPGASGAIVIQYF. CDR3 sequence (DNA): TGCAGTGGTAGAGATCCGGGGGCTAGCGGGGCCATTGTCATTCAGTACTTC.